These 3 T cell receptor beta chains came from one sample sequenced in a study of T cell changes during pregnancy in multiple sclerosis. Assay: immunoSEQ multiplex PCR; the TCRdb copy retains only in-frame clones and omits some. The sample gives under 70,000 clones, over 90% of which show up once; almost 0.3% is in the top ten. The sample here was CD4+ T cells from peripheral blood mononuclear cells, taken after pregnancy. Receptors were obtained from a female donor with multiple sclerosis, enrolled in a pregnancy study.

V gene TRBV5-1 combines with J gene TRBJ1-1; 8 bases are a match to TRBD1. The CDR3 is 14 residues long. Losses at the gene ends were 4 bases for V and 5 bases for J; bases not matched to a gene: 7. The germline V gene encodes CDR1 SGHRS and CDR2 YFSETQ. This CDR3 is CASSTSRDRTEAFF. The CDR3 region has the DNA TGCGCCAGCAGCACCTCCCGGGACAGGACTGAAGCTTTCTTT.

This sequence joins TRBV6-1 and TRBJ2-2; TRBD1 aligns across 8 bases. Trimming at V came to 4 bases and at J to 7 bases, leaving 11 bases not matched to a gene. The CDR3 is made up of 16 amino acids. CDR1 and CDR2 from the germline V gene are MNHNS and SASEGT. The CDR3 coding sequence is TGTGCCAGCAGTGGAAAAAGACAGGGGCTGAGCGGGGAGCTGTTTTTT. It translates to CASSGKRQGLSGELFF.

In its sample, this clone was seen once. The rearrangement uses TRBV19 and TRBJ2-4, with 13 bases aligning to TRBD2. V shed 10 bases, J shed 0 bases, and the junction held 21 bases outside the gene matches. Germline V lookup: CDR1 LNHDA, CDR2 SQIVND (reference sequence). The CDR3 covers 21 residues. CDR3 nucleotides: TGTGCCACATCACCCCTGCTGACTAGCGGGAGGCCCCGGGGAGCCAAAAACATTCAGTACTTC. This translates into CATSPLLTSGRPRGAKNIQYF.